Below are 19 T cell receptor beta chains sequenced from a single sample in a study of graft-versus-host responses after intestinal transplantation. Profiling relied on immunoSEQ multiplex PCR, and the TCRdb table lists in-frame clones only, not all of them. The sample includes about 110,000 clones, around 90% of them seen just once. No antigen has been identified for these receptors. This specimen was unstimulated CD4+ T cells sorted from spleen or lymph node cells, taken before transplant. The receptors derive from a human donor who was the organ donor for an intestinal transplant.

The rearrangement links TRBV9 to TRBJ2-5; D gene uncertain. In germline, CDR1 is SGDLS, CDR2 YYNGEE. The CDR3 spans 13 residues. Trimming took 3 bases from V and 7 from J, leaving 13 bases between them. DNA for the CDR3: TGTGCCAGCAGCGCCGTGGGGTCGGGGACCCAGTACTTC. Translated, it gives CASSAVGSGTQYF. Looking up the rest from reference TRBV9 and TRBJ2-5 gives the full variable domain: DSGVTQTPKHLITATGQRVTLRCSPRSGDLSVYWYQQSLDQGLQFLIQYYNGEERAKGNILERFSAQQFPDLHSELNLSSLELGDSALYFCASSAVGSGTQYFGPGTRLLVL.

This chain connects TRBV10-1 to TRBJ2-3; a weak D match, TRBD1 (6 bases). The germline V gene has CDR1 WNHNN and CDR2 SYGVQD (reference sequence). V gave up 6 bases and J gave up 5 bases, with 27 bases separating them. The CDR3 is 18 amino acids. In DNA form, the CDR3 reads TGCGCCAGCAGGTGGGACAAAGGTTGGGACCCCCCACAAGATACGCAGTATTTT. Encoded protein: CASRWDKGWDPPQDTQYF.

The chain has TRBV11-2 and TRBJ2-3; D call uncertain. CDR3 length equals 12 residues. Germline CDR1 is SGHAT and CDR2 is FQNNGV. Trimming removed 1 base at V and 5 bases at J, with 4 bases between. The DNA for the CDR3 is TGTGCCAGCAGCTTAGTTTTAGATACGCAGTATTTT. Its protein product is CASSLVLDTQYF.

The J gene is TRBJ2-7, the V gene TRBV9; no clear D gene. This CDR3 is 14 amino acids long. Trimming pared 3 bases from V and 2 bases from J, leaving 12 bases between. CDR1 is SGDLS, CDR2 YYNGEE, per germline. The CDR3 loop is CASSGDLNTYEQYF. The DNA of the CDR3 is TGTGCCAGCAGCGGAGACTTGAATACCTACGAGCAGTACTTC.

V is TRBV5-6 and J is TRBJ1-5; no clear D gene. V lost 5 bases to trimming and J lost 0 bases, with 9 bases between them. The CDR3 spans 14 residues. Germline V CDR1 and CDR2: SGHDT, YYEEEE. Written as DNA, the CDR3 is TGTGCCAGCAGGCGACACTATAGCAATCAGCCCCAGCATTTT. This gives the protein CASRRHYSNQPQHF. Filled out from reference TRBV5-6 and TRBJ1-5, the complete variable domain reads DAGVTQSPTHLIKTRGQQVTLRCSPKSGHDTVSWYQQALGQGPQFIFQYYEEEERQRGNFPDRFSGHQFPNYSSELNVNALLLGDSALYLCASRRHYSNQPQHFGDGTRLSIL.

This chain links TRBV29-1 with TRBJ2-7, with 7 nucleotides matching TRBD1. The CDR3 sequence is 13 residues long. V trimming: 4 bases; J trimming: 3 bases; junction bases outside the gene matches: 6. In germline, CDR1 is SQVTM, CDR2 ANQGSEA. CDR3 region: CSVVPQGIYEQYF. The CDR3 bases are TGCAGCGTTGTTCCACAGGGGATCTACGAGCAGTACTTC.

This chain joins TRBV5-4 and TRBJ2-2; 7 positions agree with TRBD1. The CDR3 has 16 residues. Germline V gene lookup returns CDR1 SGHNT and CDR2 YYREEE (reference sequence). V shed 0 bases, J shed 0 bases, and the junction held 2 bases outside the gene matches. The CDR3 is CASSLAGTANTGELFF. The DNA for the CDR3 is TGTGCCAGCAGCTTGGCCGGGACAGCGAACACCGGGGAGCTGTTTTTT.

The genes are TRBV6-5 and TRBJ1-2; 7 positions match TRBD1. The CDR3 length is 13 residues. Germline values: CDR1 MNHEY, CDR2 SVGAGI. V shed 2 bases and J 7 bases; nucleotides not matched to a gene: 4. CDR3 DNA sequence: TGTGCCAGCAGTTACACACAGGGGTCTGGCTACACCTTC. Translating it yields CASSYTQGSGYTF.

V usage is TRBV7-2 and J usage is TRBJ2-7; the D call may be TRBD1 or TRBD2 (5 bases each). The length of the CDR3 is 13 residues. Trimming shortened V by 5 bases and J by 6 bases, and 14 bases separated the two germline ends. Germline loops: CDR1 SGHTA, CDR2 FQGNSA. CDR3 protein: CASSGPDGAEQYF. CDR3 nucleotides: TGTGCCAGCAGCGGACCGGACGGGGCCGAGCAGTACTTC.

The CDR3 region is CASSQSGASQETQYF. CDR3 sequence (DNA): TGCGCCAGCAGCCAAAGTGGAGCATCGCAAGAGACCCAGTACTTC. The J gene is TRBJ2-5, the V gene TRBV4-1; no firm D call. The V gene lost 2 bases and the J gene lost 2 bases, with 12 bases spanning the gap. The CDR3 loop spans 15 amino acids. Germline assignment: CDR1 MGHRA and CDR2 YSYEKL.

This chain uses TRBV25-1 with TRBJ2-5, with 13 bases matching TRBD2. The ends lost 10 bases at V and 1 base at J; junction bases unmatched: 3. Germline loops: CDR1 MGHDK, CDR2 SYGVNS. The CDR3 spans 14 residues. The CDR3: CAIRTSGSQETQYF. In DNA, the CDR3 is TGTGCCATTCGGACTAGCGGGAGCCAAGAGACCCAGTACTTC.

The chain employs TRBV29-1 and TRBJ2-7, with 9 bases fitting TRBD1. V shed 7 bases, J shed 3 bases, and the junction held 7 bases outside the gene matches. CDR1 is SQVTM and CDR2 is ANQGSEA in the germline V gene. The CDR3 contains 13 residues. The CDR3 reads CSALGGQGYEQYF. CDR3 in DNA: TGCAGCGCCCTTGGGGGACAGGGCTACGAGCAGTACTTC.

The chain couples TRBV2 to TRBJ2-3, with D hard to call. Trimming removed 6 bases at V and 6 bases at J, with 7 bases between. CDR1 is SNHLY and CDR2 is FYNNEI in the germline V gene. CDR3 size: 11 residues. Written as DNA, the CDR3 is TGTGCCAGCAGACTGGGGGATACGCAGTATTTT. This sequence encodes CASRLGDTQYF.

The chain couples TRBV13 to TRBJ2-3; tentative D call: TRBD1 (5 bases). Germline CDR1 reads PRHDT; CDR2 reads FYEKMQ (reference sequence). The length of the CDR3 is 13 residues. The ends were cut back, 1 base at V and 6 bases at J, with 8 bases in the middle. The CDR3 spells CASSLDRSDTQYF. Written as DNA, the CDR3 is TGTGCCAGCAGCTTAGACAGGTCGGATACGCAGTATTTT.

J is TRBJ2-2 and V is TRBV6-1, with 7 bases lining up with TRBD1. In germline, CDR1 is MNHNS, CDR2 SASEGT. The J segment lost 1 base and the V segment lost 7 bases, leaving 3 bases of the junction unmatched. The CDR3 spans 14 residues. This CDR3 reads CASTRTGNTGELFF. CDR3 coding DNA: TGTGCCAGCACCCGGACAGGGAACACCGGGGAGCTGTTTTTT.

This clone has only one observation. This CDR3 is also generated by other DNA sequences in the sample. The rearrangement joins TRBV11-2 to TRBJ2-3; 8 bases map to TRBD2. V lost 2 bases and J lost 8; bases outside the gene matches: 9. The germline gives CDR1 SGHAT, CDR2 FQNNGV. The CDR3 extends over 15 amino acids. The CDR3 loop is CASSLWSGGPSTQYF. In DNA, the CDR3 is TGTGCCAGCAGCTTATGGTCGGGGGGGCCATCTACGCAGTATTTT.

J is TRBJ2-2 and V is TRBV19; 7 nucleotides align to TRBD1. The CDR3 contains 14 residues. The V segment lost 7 bases and the J segment 1 base; nucleotides outside the gene matches: 3. The germline V gene encodes CDR1 LNHDA and CDR2 SQIVND (reference sequence). The CDR3 sequence is CASTGTENTGELFF. The DNA of the CDR3 is TGTGCCAGTACCGGGACAGAGAACACCGGGGAGCTGTTTTTT.

This chain connects TRBV30 to TRBJ2-5; the D gene is possibly TRBD2 (5 bases). CDR3 size: 11 residues. Germline values: CDR1 GTSNPN, CDR2 SVGIG (reference sequence). Trimming pared 3 bases from V and 3 bases from J, leaving 5 bases between. CDR3 sequence reads: CAWSGKETQYF. Written as DNA, the CDR3 is TGTGCCTGGAGCGGGAAAGAGACCCAGTACTTC. The full variable domain, rest sourced from reference TRBV30 and TRBJ2-5, is SQTIHQWPATLVQPVGSPLSLECTVEGTSNPNLYWYRQAAGRGLQLLFYSVGIGQISSEVPQNLSASRPQDRQFILSSKKLLLSDSGFYLCAWSGKETQYFGPGTRLLVL.

The V and J genes are TRBV7-8 and TRBJ2-1; 12 bases are a match to TRBD2. The CDR3 covers 15 residues. V gave up 4 bases and J gave up 4 bases; unmatched junction bases: 2. Germline V lookup: CDR1 SGHVS, CDR2 FQNEAQ. The CDR3 bases are TGTGCCAGCAGCTGGACTAGCGGGAAATACAATGAGCAGTTCTTC. It yields the protein CASSWTSGKYNEQFF.